This T cell receptor (beta chain) was profiled in a study of T cells in localized non-small cell lung cancer (dated by TCRdb to 2018 to 2020). Regarding the complete study: The study examined T cell repertoires in a few hundred patients with early-stage NSCLC and compared tumors with uninvolved tumor-adjacent lungs. NSCLC patients had a mean age of around 66 years, and more than 120 were male and around 99 female. The cohort was made up of about 240 treatment-naive NSCLC patients whose localized lung tumors had been resected.

V ends up 3 bases short and J 4 bases short, with an unmatched junction base count of 5. Measured from the cysteine to the phenylalanine, the CDR3 is 17 residues long. The sequence is cut down to CDR3 DNA, 51 bases in frame from base 1. The CDR1 and CDR2 encoded by the germline V gene (reference sequence) are SGHNT and YYREEE. Summary of the overall study and its limitations: Because the study design was exploratory, TCR variables were selected using unadjusted p-values without false-discovery rate correction. Uninvolved tumor-adjacent lung showed the highest T cell clonality, higher than tumor, which suggests more focused antigenic responses in the uninvolved tumor-adjacent lung. Of the top 100 tumor clones, a median of 57 were detected in paired uninvolved adjacent lung; over 25 were also among that lung's top 100. Because multi-region tumor sequencing was not performed, intratumor heterogeneity could not be ruled out. Higher T cell density in blood was associated with longer overall survival, whereas higher clonality in adjacent lung was associated with shorter survival.

Turning to this clone: Its antigen is not yet known. Base qualities are missing; no much larger clone stands one base away.

At diagnosis, peripheral blood, uninvolved tumor-adjacent lung and tumor were collected and were preserved as a mix of fresh-frozen and FFPE material. For TCR repertoire profiling, the blood samples were analyzed as peripheral blood mononuclear cells. The immunoSEQ Assay was used to sequence TCR beta CDR3 regions from DNA. Per the source publication's procedure: To compute T cell density, TCR beta template counts were normalized to usable DNA, which was estimated by amplifying housekeeping genes. Richness was estimated using the preseqR package, with extrapolation to 400,000 templates for PBMC samples and to 120,000 templates for tissue samples. Clonality was calculated as one minus Pielou's evenness. Tissue-enriched TCRs were identified by differential abundance testing using productive amino-acid clonotypes, minimum total count 5 and alpha 0.1. The Jaccard Index and the Morisita Overlap Index were used to measure how much the repertoires overlapped between compartments. GLIPH grouped TCR beta CDR3s together with public tetramer-defined viral CDR3s, and a viral motif had to include at least three viral sequences and show V-gene enrichment. The clones in this table, taken by TCRdb from immuneACCESS, are in-frame only. Not every clone is retained; where verified, under half of the shortfall comes from an unresolved V gene, and the cause of the rest is unknown. V and J calls and clone size come straight from that table; D and trimming were deduced from the DNA. For this sample the table gives some 30,000 clones, of which 65% to 90% were detected only once. The ten largest account for 4% to 5% of the sample.

In this chain, TRBV5-4 is recombined with TRBJ2-2, and 14 junctional nucleotides match TRBD2. Here the sequenced sample was peripheral blood, taken before any cancer treatment. This receptor was taken from a male donor older than 55 with stage III lung adenocarcinoma. The DNA reads TGTGCCAGCAGCTCTCCGGGACTAGCGGGAGTCACCGGGGAGCTGTTTTTT. It specifies CASSSPGLAGVTGELFF.